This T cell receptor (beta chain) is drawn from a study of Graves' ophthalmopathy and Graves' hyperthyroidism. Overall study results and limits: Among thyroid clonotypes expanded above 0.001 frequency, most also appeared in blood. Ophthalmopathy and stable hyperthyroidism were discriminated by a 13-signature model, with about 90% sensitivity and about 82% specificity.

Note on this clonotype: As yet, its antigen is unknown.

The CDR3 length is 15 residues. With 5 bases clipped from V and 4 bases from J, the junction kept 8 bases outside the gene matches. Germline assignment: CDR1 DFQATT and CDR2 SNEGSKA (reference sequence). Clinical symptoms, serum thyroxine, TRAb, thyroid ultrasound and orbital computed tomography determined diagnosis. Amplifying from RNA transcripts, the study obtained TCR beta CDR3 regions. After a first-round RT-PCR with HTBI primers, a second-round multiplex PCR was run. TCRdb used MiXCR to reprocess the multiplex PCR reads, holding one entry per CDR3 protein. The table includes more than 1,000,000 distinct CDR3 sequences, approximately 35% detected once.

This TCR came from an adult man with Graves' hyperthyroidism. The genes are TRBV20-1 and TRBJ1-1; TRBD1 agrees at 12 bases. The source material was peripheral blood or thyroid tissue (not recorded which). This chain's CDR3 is CSARRDRGRATEAFF. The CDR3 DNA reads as TGCAGTGCTCGCCGGGACAGGGGGCGCGCCACTGAAGCTTTCTTT.